One sample yielded the 2 T cell receptor beta chains listed below, sequenced in a study of vaccination effects on CD4 cells after COVID-19 (dated by TCRdb to 2022 to 2024). Libraries were prepared through the immunoSEQ multiplex PCR assay. Drawn from immuneACCESS, this table holds only the in-frame rearrangements with V and J called that TCRdb kept. Clones are partly lost; checked studies trace under half to an unresolved V gene and leave the rest unexplained. The sample records fewer than 15,000 clones, around two thirds of which are singletons. Around a third of the sample lies in the top ten. These receptors are not linked to any known antigen. In the ViraFEST assay, PBMC were stimulated with viral peptide pools, and TCR sequencing was then used to find antigen-specific CD4+ T cell clonotypes based on their expansion. After about 10 days of culture, CD4+ T cells were isolated with the EasySep CD4+ T cell isolation kit. Convalescent patients had PCR-confirmed SARS-CoV-2 infection between March and December 2020, before Alpha, Beta and Delta variants emerged in the United States. Two doses of either the BNT162b2 or the mRNA-1273 mRNA SARS-CoV-2 vaccine were administered to participants.

Source: CD4+ T cells from PBMCs cultured with HCoV-NL63 spike peptides, taken after COVID-19 vaccination. The sample's cell subset or site label, decoded: HCoV-NL63 spike overlapping peptide pool stimulation. These receptors originate from a human donor who had a prior SARS-CoV-2 infection.

This chain connects TRBV29-1 to TRBJ1-2; D remains ambiguous. Germline CDR1 SQVTM, CDR2 ANQGSEA. Between the trimmed V and J ends, which lost 3 bases and 8 bases, there was a span of 4 bases. The CDR3 has 9 amino acids. The chain's CDR3 is CSVDRGYTF. CDR3 bases: TGCAGCGTTGATAGAGGCTACACCTTC.

In this sample, this clone is medium-sized. The V and J genes are TRBV2 and TRBJ2-1, with D possibly matching TRBD2 (6 bases). V gave up 8 bases and J gave up 10 bases, with 18 bases separating them. Germline V lookup: CDR1 SNHLY, CDR2 FYNNEI. The CDR3 loop spans 13 amino acids. Here the CDR3 DNA reads TGTGCCAGCCGTTCGGGAGTCGTGGACGAGCAGTTCTTC. This translates into CASRSGVVDEQFF.